This T cell receptor (beta chain) was sequenced in a study of blood T cell repertoires in COVID-19. Background on the study: COVID-19 samples, acute and convalescent, were from the United States, Italy and Spain.

Participants had their cohort set by participant-reported clinical history. Authors' data handling: From reference gene primer amplification, estimates of nucleated cell counts were derived. TCRdb's table, derived via immunoSEQ multiplex PCR, lists solely in-frame clones and lacks some. The D gene and trimming were derived from the DNA, and the V and J assignments and clone size from that table. The profile covers 150,000 to 200,000 clones, with 80% to 85% appearing a single time and roughly 5% taken by the ten largest. The sequence was collected from a man in his 70s who had been exposed to COVID-19. Sequencing input: PBMCs or T cells enriched from blood (not recorded which).

The CDR3 spells CSAIQGLSYTF. CDR3 nucleotide sequence: TGCAGTGCTATCCAGGGTCTTAGTTACACCTTC. This chain uses TRBV20-1 with TRBJ1-2; a possible D gene is TRBD1 (5 bases). Germline V gene data show CDR1 as DFQATT and CDR2 as SNEGSKA (reference sequence). V shed 4 bases and J shed 11 bases, with 14 bases lying between them. The CDR3 has 11 amino acids.